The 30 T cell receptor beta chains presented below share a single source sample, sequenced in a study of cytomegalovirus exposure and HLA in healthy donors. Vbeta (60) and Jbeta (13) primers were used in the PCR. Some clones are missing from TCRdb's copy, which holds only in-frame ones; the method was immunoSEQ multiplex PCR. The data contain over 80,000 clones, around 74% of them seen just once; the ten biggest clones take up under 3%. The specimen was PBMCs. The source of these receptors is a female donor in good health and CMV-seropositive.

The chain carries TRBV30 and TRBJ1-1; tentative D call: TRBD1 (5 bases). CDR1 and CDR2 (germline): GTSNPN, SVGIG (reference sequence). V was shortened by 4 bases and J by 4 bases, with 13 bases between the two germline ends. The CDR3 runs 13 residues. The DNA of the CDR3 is TGTGCCTGGAAACGCCGGGGGGGCACTGAAGCTTTCTTT. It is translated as CAWKRRGGTEAFF.

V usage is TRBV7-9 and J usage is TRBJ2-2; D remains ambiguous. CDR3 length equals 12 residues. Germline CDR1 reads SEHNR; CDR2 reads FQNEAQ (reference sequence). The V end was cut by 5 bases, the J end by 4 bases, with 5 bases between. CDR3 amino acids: CASSPVTGELFF. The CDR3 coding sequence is TGTGCCAGCAGCCCCGTCACCGGGGAGCTGTTTTTT.

The CDR3 region is CASSWRRRTYEQYF. The CDR3 coding sequence is TGTGCCAGCAGCTGGAGGAGAAGAACCTACGAGCAGTACTTC. The chain uses TRBV11-2 and TRBJ2-7; D perhaps matches TRBD2 (5 bases). Trimming removed 4 bases from V and 2 bases from J, with 12 bases in between. This CDR3 is built from 14 residues. Germline CDR1 SGHAT, CDR2 FQNNGV.

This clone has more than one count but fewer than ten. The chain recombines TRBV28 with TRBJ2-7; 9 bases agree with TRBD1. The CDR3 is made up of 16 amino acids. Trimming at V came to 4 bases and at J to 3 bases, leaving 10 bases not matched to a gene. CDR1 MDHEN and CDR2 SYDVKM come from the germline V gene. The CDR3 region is CASSYPTGGGGYEQYF. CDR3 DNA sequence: TGTGCCAGCAGTTACCCTACAGGGGGCGGAGGCTACGAGCAGTACTTC.

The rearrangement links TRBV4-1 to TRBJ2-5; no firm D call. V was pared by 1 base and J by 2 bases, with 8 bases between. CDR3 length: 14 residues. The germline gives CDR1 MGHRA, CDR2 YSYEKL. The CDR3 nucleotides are TGCGCCAGCAGCCAAGGGATGCGGCAAGAGACCCAGTACTTC. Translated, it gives CASSQGMRQETQYF.

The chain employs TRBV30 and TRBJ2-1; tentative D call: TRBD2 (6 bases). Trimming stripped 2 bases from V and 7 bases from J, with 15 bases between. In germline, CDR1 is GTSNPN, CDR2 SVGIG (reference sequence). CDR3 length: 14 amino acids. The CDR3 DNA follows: TGTGCCTGGAGTAAACGACTAGTCCTGAATGAGCAGTTCTTC. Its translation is CAWSKRLVLNEQFF.

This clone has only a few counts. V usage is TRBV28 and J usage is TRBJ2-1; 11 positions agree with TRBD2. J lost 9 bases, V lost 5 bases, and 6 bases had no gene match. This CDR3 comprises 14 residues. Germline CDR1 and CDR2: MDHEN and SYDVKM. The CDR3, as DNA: TGTGCCAGCAGTCCTCCGGGACTAGCGGTTGAGCAGTTCTTC. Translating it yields CASSPPGLAVEQFF.

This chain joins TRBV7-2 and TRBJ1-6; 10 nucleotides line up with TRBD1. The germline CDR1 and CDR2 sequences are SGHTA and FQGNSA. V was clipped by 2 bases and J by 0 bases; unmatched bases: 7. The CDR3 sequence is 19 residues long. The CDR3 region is CASSLRQGASSSYNSPLHF. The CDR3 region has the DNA TGTGCCAGCAGCTTACGACAGGGGGCCTCCAGCTCCTATAATTCACCCCTCCACTTT.

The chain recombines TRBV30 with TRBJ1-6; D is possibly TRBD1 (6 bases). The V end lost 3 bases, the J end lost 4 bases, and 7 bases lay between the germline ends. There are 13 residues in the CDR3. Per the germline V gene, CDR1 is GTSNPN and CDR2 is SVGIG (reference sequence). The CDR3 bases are TGTGCCTGGAGGGGACATTATAATTCACCCCTCCACTTT. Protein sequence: CAWRGHYNSPLHF.

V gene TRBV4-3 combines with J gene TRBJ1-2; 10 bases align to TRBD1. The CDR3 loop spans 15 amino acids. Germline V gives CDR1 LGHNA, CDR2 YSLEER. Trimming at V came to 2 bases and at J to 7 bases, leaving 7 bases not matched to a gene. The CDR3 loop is CASSQQGDRGLGYTF. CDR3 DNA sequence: TGCGCCAGCAGCCAACAGGGGGACAGGGGCCTTGGCTACACCTTC.

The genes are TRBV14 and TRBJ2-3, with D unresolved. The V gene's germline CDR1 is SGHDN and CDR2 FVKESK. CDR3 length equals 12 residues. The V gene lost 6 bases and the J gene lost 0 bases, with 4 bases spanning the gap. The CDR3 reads CASSYSTDTQYF. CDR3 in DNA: TGTGCCAGCAGTTATAGCACAGATACGCAGTATTTT.

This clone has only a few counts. The CDR3 DNA reads as TGTGCCAGCAGTCCCCCGGGGTATCGCACAGATACGCAGTATTTT. Its protein product is CASSPPGYRTDTQYF. The chain is built from TRBV6-1 and TRBJ2-3; the D gene is possibly TRBD2 (5 bases). This CDR3 spans 15 amino acids. Trimming took off 5 bases at V and 1 base at J, with 13 bases between the two ends. Looked up from germline, CDR1 is MNHNS and CDR2 is SASEGT.

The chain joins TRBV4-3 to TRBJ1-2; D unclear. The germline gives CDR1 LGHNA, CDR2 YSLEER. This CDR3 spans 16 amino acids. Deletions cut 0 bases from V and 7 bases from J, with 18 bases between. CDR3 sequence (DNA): TGCGCCAGCAGCCAAGAAGCCGCCGGGTGGGAGGGTGGCTACACCTTC. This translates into CASSQEAAGWEGGYTF.

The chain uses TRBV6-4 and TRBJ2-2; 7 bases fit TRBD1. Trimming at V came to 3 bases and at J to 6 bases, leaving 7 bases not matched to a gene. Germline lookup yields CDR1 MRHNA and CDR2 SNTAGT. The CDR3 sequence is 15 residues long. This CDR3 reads CASSERSGGSGELFF. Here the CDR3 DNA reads TGTGCCAGCAGTGAGAGATCAGGGGGTTCCGGGGAGCTGTTTTTT.

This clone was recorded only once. As DNA, the CDR3 is TGTGCCAGCAGCTTCAGACTAGCGGGCCAAGAGACCCAGTACTTC. Its protein product is CASSFRLAGQETQYF. The chain recombines TRBV5-4 with TRBJ2-5; 10 nucleotides align to TRBD2. CDR1 is SGHNT and CDR2 is YYREEE in the germline V gene (reference sequence). Trimming at V came to 2 bases and at J to 1 base, leaving 2 bases not matched to a gene. The CDR3 runs to 15 residues.

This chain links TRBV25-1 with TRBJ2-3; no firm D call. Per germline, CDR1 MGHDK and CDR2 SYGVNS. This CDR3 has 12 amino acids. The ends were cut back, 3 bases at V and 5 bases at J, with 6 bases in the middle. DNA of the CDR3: TGTGCCAGCAGTGACGCAGGAGATACGCAGTATTTT. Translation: CASSDAGDTQYF.

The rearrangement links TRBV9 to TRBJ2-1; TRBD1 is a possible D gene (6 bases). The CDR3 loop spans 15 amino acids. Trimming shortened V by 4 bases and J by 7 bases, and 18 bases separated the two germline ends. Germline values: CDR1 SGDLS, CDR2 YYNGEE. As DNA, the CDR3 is TGTGCCAGCAGCCCGGGCCTGGGGGCGTGGAATGAGCAGTTCTTC. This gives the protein CASSPGLGAWNEQFF.

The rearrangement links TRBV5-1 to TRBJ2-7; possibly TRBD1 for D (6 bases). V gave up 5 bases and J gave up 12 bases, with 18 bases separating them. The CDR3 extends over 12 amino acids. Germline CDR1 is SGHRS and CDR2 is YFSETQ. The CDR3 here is CASREGRGSLYF. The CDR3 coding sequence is TGCGCCAGCAGGGAAGGAAGGGGGAGTCTGTACTTC.

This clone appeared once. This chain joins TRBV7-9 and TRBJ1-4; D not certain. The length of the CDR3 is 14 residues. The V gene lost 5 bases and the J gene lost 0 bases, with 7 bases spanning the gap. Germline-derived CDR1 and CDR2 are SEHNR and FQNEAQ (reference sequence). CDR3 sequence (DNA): TGTGCCAGCAGCCCGGGTGCAACTAATGAAAAACTGTTTTTT. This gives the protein CASSPGATNEKLFF.

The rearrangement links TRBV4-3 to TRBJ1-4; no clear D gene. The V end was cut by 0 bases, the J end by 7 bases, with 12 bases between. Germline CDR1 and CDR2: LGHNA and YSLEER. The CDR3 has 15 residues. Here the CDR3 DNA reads TGCGCCAGCAGCCAAGACAGAGGGAAGGGTGAAAAACTGTTTTTT. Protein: CASSQDRGKGEKLFF.

The CDR3 coding sequence is TGTGCCAGCAGCTTAGGTTGGGGCCGGGAGACCCAGTACTTC. This sequence encodes CASSLGWGRETQYF. The chain uses TRBV11-1 and TRBJ2-5, with a weak D call TRBD1 (5 bases). CDR1 is SGHAT, CDR2 FQDESV, per germline (reference sequence). Trimming removed 1 base from V and 5 bases from J, with 11 bases in between. The CDR3 contains 14 residues. Drawing the rest from reference TRBV11-1 and TRBJ2-5, the complete variable domain is EAEVAQSPRYKITEKSQAVAFWCDPISGHATLYWYRQILGQGPELLVQFQDESVVDDSQLPKDRFSAERLKGVDSTLKIQPAELGDSAMYLCASSLGWGRETQYFGPGTRLLVL.

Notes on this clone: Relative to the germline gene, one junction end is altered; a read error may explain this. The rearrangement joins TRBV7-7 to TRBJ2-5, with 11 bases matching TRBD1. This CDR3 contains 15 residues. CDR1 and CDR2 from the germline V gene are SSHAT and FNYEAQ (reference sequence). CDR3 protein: CASSWGTGGQETQYF. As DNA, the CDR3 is TGTGCTAGCAGCTGGGGGACAGGGGGCCAAGAGACCCAGTACTTC.

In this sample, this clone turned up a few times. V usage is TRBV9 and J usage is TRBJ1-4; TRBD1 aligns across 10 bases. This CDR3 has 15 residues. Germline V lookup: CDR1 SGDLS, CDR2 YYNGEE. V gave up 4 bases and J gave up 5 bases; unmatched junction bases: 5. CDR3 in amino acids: CASSPRTGGNEKLFF. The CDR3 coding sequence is TGTGCCAGCAGCCCGAGGACAGGGGGAAATGAAAAACTGTTTTTT.

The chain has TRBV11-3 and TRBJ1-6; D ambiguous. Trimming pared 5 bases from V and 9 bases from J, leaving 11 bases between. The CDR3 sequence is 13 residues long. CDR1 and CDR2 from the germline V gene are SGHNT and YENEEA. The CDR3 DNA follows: TGTGCCAGCAGCCTCGACCCTAGTTCACCCCTCCACTTT. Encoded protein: CASSLDPSSPLHF.

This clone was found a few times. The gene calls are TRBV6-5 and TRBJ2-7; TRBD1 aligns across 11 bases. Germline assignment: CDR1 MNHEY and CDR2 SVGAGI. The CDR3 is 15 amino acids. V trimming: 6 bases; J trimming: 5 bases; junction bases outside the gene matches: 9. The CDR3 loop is CASRFRDRGSHEQYF. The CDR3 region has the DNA TGTGCCAGCAGATTCCGGGACAGGGGGTCTCACGAGCAGTACTTC.

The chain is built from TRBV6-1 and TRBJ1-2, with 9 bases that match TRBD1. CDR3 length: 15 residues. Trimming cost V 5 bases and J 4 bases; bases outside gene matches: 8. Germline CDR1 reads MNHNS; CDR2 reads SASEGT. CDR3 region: CASSREGTGSYGYTF. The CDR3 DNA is TGTGCCAGCAGTCGAGAAGGGACAGGGAGCTATGGCTACACCTTC.

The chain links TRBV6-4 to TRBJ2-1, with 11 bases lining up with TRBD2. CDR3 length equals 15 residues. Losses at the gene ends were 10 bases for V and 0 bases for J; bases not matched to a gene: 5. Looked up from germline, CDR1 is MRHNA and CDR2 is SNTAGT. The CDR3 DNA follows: TGTGCCACCAGCGGACTAGCGGGCTCCTACAATGAGCAGTTCTTC. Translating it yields CATSGLAGSYNEQFF.

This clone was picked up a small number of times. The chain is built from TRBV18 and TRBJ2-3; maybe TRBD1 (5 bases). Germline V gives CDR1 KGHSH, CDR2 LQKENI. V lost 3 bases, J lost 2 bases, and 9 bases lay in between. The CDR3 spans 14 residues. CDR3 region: CASSPETVTDTQYF. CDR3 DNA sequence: TGTGCCAGCTCACCTGAGACAGTCACAGATACGCAGTATTTT.

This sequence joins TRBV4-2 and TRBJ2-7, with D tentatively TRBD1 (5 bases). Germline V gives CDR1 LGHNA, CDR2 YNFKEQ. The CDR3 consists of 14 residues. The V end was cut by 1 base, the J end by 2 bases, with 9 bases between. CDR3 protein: CASSQGVRAYEQYF. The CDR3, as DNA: TGTGCCAGCAGCCAAGGTGTCAGGGCCTACGAGCAGTACTTC.

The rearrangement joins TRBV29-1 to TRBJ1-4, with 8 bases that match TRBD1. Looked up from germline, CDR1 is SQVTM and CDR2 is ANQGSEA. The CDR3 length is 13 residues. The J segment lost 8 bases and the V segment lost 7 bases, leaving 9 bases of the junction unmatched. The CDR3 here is CSARLGQVEKLFF. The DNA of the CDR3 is TGCAGCGCGCGGTTGGGACAGGTCGAAAAACTGTTTTTT.